Listed here are 15 T cell receptor beta chains from one sample, sequenced in a study of CD8 T cells in Susac syndrome. Random hexamers primed reverse transcription of about 0.45 to 1 ug RNA. One entry per CDR3 protein results from TCRdb running MiXCR on the immunoSEQ multiplex PCR reads. The sample includes 74,000 or so distinct CDR3 sequences, roughly 91% seen only once; the top ten take roughly 0.5%. The sample taken for sequencing was CD4+ T cells from PBMCs. These receptors were taken from a human donor with Susac syndrome.

The genes are TRBV18 and TRBJ2-2; D call uncertain. CDR3 length: 14 amino acids. V lost 5 bases to trimming and J lost 1 base, with 8 bases between them. CDR1 is KGHSH and CDR2 is LQKENI in the germline V gene. Here the CDR3 reads CASSLVLNTGELFF. The CDR3 region has the DNA TGTGCCAGCTCATTGGTACTGAACACCGGGGAGCTGTTTTTT.

The chain is built from TRBV7-6 and TRBJ2-5; tentatively, D is TRBD2 (5 bases). CDR3 size: 13 residues. V was pared by 5 bases and J by 1 base, with 8 bases between. Germline V gene sequence: CDR1 SGHVS, CDR2 FNYEAQ. This chain's CDR3 is CASSPGIQETQYF. In DNA form, the CDR3 reads TGTGCCAGCAGCCCGGGGATCCAAGAGACCCAGTACTTC.

The chain joins TRBV5-1 to TRBJ2-5; 7 bases align to TRBD1. The CDR3 spans 14 residues. Germline lookup yields CDR1 SGHRS and CDR2 YFSETQ. The junction had 2 bases not matched to a gene; V was cut back by 3 bases and J by 0 bases. DNA of the CDR3: TGCGCCAGCAGCTGGCAGGGGGACCAAGAGACCCAGTACTTC. It codes for CASSWQGDQETQYF.

With respect to this clonotype: One junction end disagrees with the germline gene, perhaps due to a read error. The rearrangement joins TRBV30 to TRBJ2-5; no clear D. The CDR3 totals 13 residues. Per germline, CDR1 GTSNPN and CDR2 SVGIG (reference sequence). CDR3 loop: CAWSQSEKEAQYF. The CDR3 DNA reads as TGTGCCTGGAGTCAGTCGGAAAAAGAGGCCCAGTACTTC.

The chain carries TRBV7-3 and TRBJ2-7, with D possibly being TRBD1 (6 bases). V lost 5 bases and J 2 bases, leaving 13 bases between the germline ends. CDR3 length equals 14 residues. Looked up from germline, CDR1 is SGHTA and CDR2 is FQGTGA. The DNA for the CDR3 is TGTGCCAGCAGCACCACAGGGCCCACCTACGAGCAGTACTTC. Translated, it gives CASSTTGPTYEQYF.

The chain couples TRBV29-1 to TRBJ1-1, with D maybe TRBD1 (6 bases). This CDR3 region has 14 residues. Per germline, CDR1 SQVTM and CDR2 ANQGSEA. Trimming took 7 bases from V and 2 from J, leaving 17 bases between them. The CDR3 region has the DNA TGCAGCGCCCGAACGGACAGCACTAACACTGAAGCTTTCTTT. Its translation is CSARTDSTNTEAFF.

This sequence joins TRBV5-4 and TRBJ2-1, with a tentative D call TRBD1 (6 bases). V lost 4 bases, J lost 0 bases, and 14 bases lay in between. This CDR3 has 16 amino acids. Germline V gene data show CDR1 as SGHNT and CDR2 as YYREEE (reference sequence). Here the CDR3 DNA reads TGTGCCAGCAGCCGAGGACAGCCAACCTCCTACAATGAGCAGTTCTTC. Translation gives CASSRGQPTSYNEQFF.

This chain uses TRBV24-1 with TRBJ1-2; D is possibly TRBD1 (5 bases). The ends were cut back, 2 bases at V and 4 bases at J, with 13 bases in the middle. The germline V gene has CDR1 KGHDR and CDR2 SFDVKD. There are 15 residues in the CDR3. This CDR3 is CATSDYADKAYGYTF. Written as DNA, the CDR3 is TGTGCCACCAGTGATTACGCGGACAAAGCCTATGGCTACACCTTC.

The chain recombines TRBV7-2 with TRBJ2-7, with a tentative D call TRBD2 (6 bases). Deletions cut 3 bases from V and 2 bases from J, with 14 bases between. From germline, CDR1 is SGHTA and CDR2 FQGNSA. The CDR3 loop spans 15 amino acids. CDR3 nucleotide sequence: TGTGCCAGCAGCTTCGGCGGGACTTCCCCCTACGAGCAGTACTTC. Its protein is CASSFGGTSPYEQYF. The full variable domain, rest sourced from reference TRBV7-2 and TRBJ2-7, is GAGVSQSPSNKVTEKGKDVELRCDPISGHTALYWYRQSLGQGLEFLIYFQGNSAPDKSGLPSDRFSAERTGGSVSTLTIQRTQQEDSAVYLCASSFGGTSPYEQYFGPGTRLTVT.

This clonotype was picked up one time. The rearrangement joins TRBV29-1 to TRBJ2-3, with no clear D. The CDR3 covers 14 residues. V was pared by 5 bases and J by 1 base, with 13 bases between. The germline gives CDR1 SQVTM, CDR2 ANQGSEA. The chain's CDR3 is CSVLPPGGTDTQYF. The CDR3 DNA reads TGCAGCGTTTTGCCCCCCGGAGGCACAGATACGCAGTATTTT.

The rearrangement joins TRBV7-9 to TRBJ1-2, with D unclear. Trimming stripped 2 bases from V and 5 bases from J, with 12 bases between. The CDR3 spans 14 residues. From germline, CDR1 is SEHNR and CDR2 FQNEAQ (reference sequence). The CDR3: CASSLKLPGYGYTF. The CDR3 nucleotides read TGTGCCAGCAGCTTAAAACTGCCTGGTTATGGCTACACCTTC.

The CDR3 sequence: CSARQLSNQPQHF. In nucleotides, the CDR3 is TGCAGTGCGAGGCAATTGAGCAATCAGCCCCAGCATTTT. This rearrangement joins TRBV20-1 to TRBJ1-5; D is uncertain. CDR1 DFQATT and CDR2 SNEGSKA come from the germline V gene (reference sequence). This CDR3 is built from 13 residues. Trimming left V 6 bases short and J 1 base short, with 10 bases between.

V is TRBV21-1 and J is TRBJ2-3; TRBD1 is the table's D call, not checked against the DNA. TRBV21-1 constitutes a pseudogene. This CDR3 spans 18 amino acids. The DNA for the CDR3 is TGTGCCAGCAGCAAAGAGGCCGAGGACAGGGATTGCACAGATACGCAGTATTTT. Its translation is CASSKEAEDRDCTDTQYF.

V is TRBV9 and J is TRBJ2-3; D possibly corresponds to TRBD2 (5 bases). Trimming removed 0 bases at V and 3 bases at J, with 11 bases between. The CDR3 loop spans 15 amino acids. CDR1 and CDR2 (germline): SGDLS, YYNGEE. The CDR3 DNA follows: TGTGCCAGCAGCGTAGACGTTCGGGGTACAGATACGCAGTATTTT. Its translation: CASSVDVRGTDTQYF.

The chain links TRBV4-2 to TRBJ2-7, with 9 bases identical to TRBD2. With 0 bases clipped from V and 0 bases from J, the junction kept 3 bases outside the gene matches. The CDR3 runs to 16 residues. Germline-derived CDR1 and CDR2 are LGHNA and YNFKEQ. The DNA of the CDR3 is TGTGCCAGCAGCCAAGATAAGGGACTAGCCTCCTACGAGCAGTACTTC. The encoded protein is CASSQDKGLASYEQYF.